Given below is one T cell receptor (beta chain) in context. Antigen unknown. V gave up 1 base and J gave up 5 bases; unmatched junction bases: 12. The CDR3 is 17 amino acids. Germline loops: CDR1 SQVTM, CDR2 ANQGSEA. With molecular barcodes, quantitative 5'-RACE was used to make the TCR beta libraries. TCRdb fed the 5' RACE reads into MiXCR, producing one record per CDR3 protein. The sample shows 300,000 to 400,000 distinct CDR3 sequences, approximately 20% of them seen only once. This sample stems from a study of CD8 T cells in ankylosing spondylitis. The study, taken as a whole, reports: Made up of eight highly homologous variants, a TCR beta motif appeared characteristic of ankylosing spondylitis blood.

The clonotype originates from a male donor with ankylosing spondylitis. Material: blood, either unsorted or a sorted T cell fraction (not recorded which). This sequence joins TRBV29-1 and TRBJ2-1, with TRBD2 matching over 9 bases. The CDR3 is CSVEVGPSGTGDNEQFF. CDR3 DNA: TGCAGCGTTGAAGTCGGGCCTAGCGGGACGGGGGACAATGAGCAGTTCTTC.